The present T cell receptor (beta chain) was sequenced within a study of T-cell memory formation after mild COVID-19. Study background: The TCR clusters were mostly specific to one donor.

This CDR3 is 20 amino acids long. V shed 0 bases and J 3 bases; nucleotides not matched to a gene: 14. The germline V gene has CDR1 MNHNY and CDR2 SVGAGI (reference sequence). This clonotype turned up a few times. TCRdb independently ran MiXCR on the 5' RACE reads; one entry per CDR3 protein. The sample lists hundreds of thousands of distinct CDR3 sequences, 25% to 30% occurring once. This TCR derives from an adult woman who had mild COVID-19 (a few samples of this study predate the infection). Cell type and time point are not known. The rearrangement uses TRBV6-6 and TRBJ2-2; TRBD1 matches at 9 bases. What was sequenced was PBMCs or a T cell subset sorted from them (not recorded which). CDR3 sequence reads: CASSYSLTLTGGYDTGELFF. DNA for the CDR3: TGTGCCAGCAGTTACTCGCTCACTCTTACAGGGGGCTATGACACCGGGGAGCTGTTTTTT.